This TCR beta chain came from a study of post-analysis software for immune sequencing data. Turning to the study itself: Several disease courses (relapsing-remitting, secondary progressive and progressive-relapsing) of multiple sclerosis were included. Overall study results and limits: In patients, about 5 TRBV segments were more frequent than in controls, with TRBV5-6, TRBV5-1 and TRBV20-1 among them. Significantly decreased normalized Chao1 diversity was recorded for multiple sclerosis patients relative to controls. Same-batch preparations were strongly co-clustered by F measure.

CDR1 MDHEN and CDR2 SYDVKM come from the germline V gene. After removal of 3 bases from V and 7 bases from J, the junction contained 9 bases not matched to a gene. The CDR3 has 15 residues. TCR beta cDNA libraries had unique molecular identifiers. T cells, 1 to 10 million of them, yielded 500,000 to 600,000 cDNA molecules. TCRdb reanalysed the PCR reads using MiXCR and keeps one entry per CDR3 protein. The sample includes 400,000 to 500,000 distinct CDR3 sequences, approximately 38% of them seen just once. Comments on this clonotype: No antigen is known for it.

The sequenced sample was blood. This TCR was recovered from a girl aged 2 to 9 with multiple sclerosis. The chain is built from TRBV28 and TRBJ2-1, with TRBD2 matching 7 bases. CDR3 loop: CASSFGGIPGNEQFF. The CDR3 DNA follows: TGTGCCAGCAGTTTCGGGGGGATCCCCGGGAATGAGCAGTTCTTC.